Listed below are T cell receptor beta chains from one sample, sequenced in a study of T cell responses to AZD1222 COVID-19 vaccine. Sequenced by immunoSEQ multiplex PCR; TCRdb stores in-frame clones only, minus some. Among tens of thousands of clones, 80% to 85% were seen once, and the ten largest hold 2.9%. Here the sequenced sample was peripheral blood, taken on day 0 of AZD1222 vaccination. Receptors originate from an adult in good health. The CDR3 runs from the conserved cysteine through the conserved F or W. The order of the fields is V gene, D gene, CDR3 protein. The D gene is left open where the match is weak.

v_call: TRBV2; d_call: TRBD2; cdr3_aa: CASSSSGRDTGELFF
v_call: TRBV3-1/TRBV3-2; d_call: TRBD1; cdr3_aa: CASSQVSGGANEKLFF
v_call: TRBV9; d_call: NA; cdr3_aa: CASSPDPGAYEQYF
v_call: TRBV4-1; d_call: TRBD2; cdr3_aa: CASSQVGGLDEQFF
v_call: TRBV30; d_call: NA; cdr3_aa: CAWRRGSDEKLFF
v_call: TRBV4-1; d_call: NA; cdr3_aa: CASSQGRSGGTSNYGYTF
v_call: TRBV6-5; d_call: TRBD2; cdr3_aa: CASSYSWRGALYEQYF
v_call: TRBV5-6; d_call: NA; cdr3_aa: CASSLPGGNTIYF
v_call: TRBV3-1/TRBV3-2; d_call: NA; cdr3_aa: CASSQDLRGGNQPQHF
v_call: TRBV27; d_call: TRBD2; cdr3_aa: CASSLISSGGRPLDNEQFF
v_call: TRBV7-2; d_call: TRBD1; cdr3_aa: CASSSTWRGGVAFF
v_call: TRBV27; d_call: NA; cdr3_aa: CASSFIGGGPTSEAFF
v_call: TRBV30; d_call: TRBD1; cdr3_aa: CAWSRDRKISYEQYF
v_call: TRBV4-3; d_call: NA; cdr3_aa: CASSQDWAEGNTEAFF
v_call: TRBV30; d_call: NA; cdr3_aa: CAWTQGFEQYF
v_call: TRBV7-3; d_call: TRBD1; cdr3_aa: CASSLSTGQNYNEQFF
v_call: TRBV5-6; d_call: NA; cdr3_aa: CASSYTSYEQYF
v_call: TRBV11-2; d_call: NA; cdr3_aa: CASSFLGANTGELFF
v_call: TRBV5-1; d_call: NA; cdr3_aa: CASSLAEGSYGYTF
v_call: TRBV12-3/TRBV12-4; d_call: NA; cdr3_aa: CASSLSGSDYTF
v_call: TRBV5-1; d_call: NA; cdr3_aa: CASSLRGPGNTIYF
v_call: TRBV19; d_call: TRBD1; cdr3_aa: CASSRRRGQDSNQPQHF
v_call: TRBV5-1; d_call: TRBD2; cdr3_aa: CASSPTSGGPDTQYF
v_call: TRBV5-1; d_call: NA; cdr3_aa: CASSFERTDSYEQYF
v_call: TRBV4-1; d_call: NA; cdr3_aa: CASSQDVTDLDTQYF
v_call: TRBV10-3; d_call: NA; cdr3_aa: CAISEPSDNEQFF
v_call: TRBV3-1/TRBV3-2; d_call: NA; cdr3_aa: CASSQGGGVDEQYF
v_call: TRBV7-9; d_call: NA; cdr3_aa: CASSPRGQGLNTEAFF
v_call: TRBV10-3; d_call: TRBD2; cdr3_aa: CAISETSGSYEQYF
v_call: TRBV12-3/TRBV12-4; d_call: NA; cdr3_aa: CASSFDSNQPQHF
v_call: TRBV7-2; d_call: TRBD1; cdr3_aa: CASSLVARTGTVGYTF
v_call: TRBV14; d_call: TRBD1; cdr3_aa: CASRDSGTGVYEQYF
v_call: TRBV6-2/TRBV6-3; d_call: NA; cdr3_aa: CASSYLPGPYGYTF
v_call: TRBV7-9; d_call: NA; cdr3_aa: CASSINPGRISGNTIYF
v_call: TRBV5-8; d_call: NA; cdr3_aa: CASSLGSGQPQHF
v_call: TRBV7-2; d_call: TRBD1; cdr3_aa: CASSKDRGNQPQHF
v_call: TRBV2; d_call: TRBD2; cdr3_aa: CASRGLAGAETQYF
v_call: TRBV18; d_call: NA; cdr3_aa: CASSKDSDQPQHF
v_call: TRBV2; d_call: TRBD1; cdr3_aa: CASSERGRGRDGYTF
v_call: TRBV5-4; d_call: NA; cdr3_aa: CASSLAGAGNYGYTF
v_call: TRBV5-5; d_call: NA; cdr3_aa: CASSPGRAEQYF
v_call: TRBV12-3/TRBV12-4; d_call: NA; cdr3_aa: CASSRPDTDTQYF
v_call: TRBV29-1; d_call: NA; cdr3_aa: CSVDSPGLNYGYTF
v_call: TRBV5-6; d_call: NA; cdr3_aa: CASSPQGNGWSEAFF
v_call: TRBV5-4; d_call: TRBD2; cdr3_aa: CASRHSGRGAGADYEQYF
v_call: TRBV7-8; d_call: TRBD1; cdr3_aa: CASSFGQAPYEQYF
v_call: TRBV2; d_call: NA; cdr3_aa: CASSPGPPSGGGNEQFF
v_call: TRBV7-2; d_call: NA; cdr3_aa: CASSLGHWGEQFF
v_call: TRBV7-2; d_call: TRBD1; cdr3_aa: CASQGESSYNSPLHF
v_call: TRBV7-2; d_call: NA; cdr3_aa: CASSLTRQGNTEAFF
v_call: TRBV4-3; d_call: TRBD1; cdr3_aa: CASSQSDRQNTEAFF
v_call: TRBV29-1; d_call: TRBD1; cdr3_aa: CSVDDRENTEAFF
v_call: TRBV12-5; d_call: NA; cdr3_aa: CASGPPGPLGETQYF
v_call: TRBV7-2; d_call: TRBD1; cdr3_aa: CASSLVGQGAYEQYF
v_call: TRBV9; d_call: TRBD2; cdr3_aa: CASSAPGLAGADTQYF
v_call: TRBV7-9; d_call: TRBD1; cdr3_aa: CASSLPLYAATGGPYEQYF
v_call: TRBV21-1; d_call: NA; cdr3_aa: CASSKGREETDYEQYF
v_call: TRBV4-3; d_call: TRBD2; cdr3_aa: CASSPSGRAYEQYF
v_call: TRBV29-1; d_call: NA; cdr3_aa: CSVGPDTQYF